These T cell receptor beta chains were read from a single sample in a study of T cells after yellow fever vaccination. TCRdb reprocessed the 5' RACE reads via MiXCR and lists one record per CDR3 protein. The sample has hundreds of thousands of distinct CDR3 sequences, 8.7% seen once; the top ten hold approximately 19%. The specimen comprised PBMCs, sampled on the day of the first yellow fever vaccination. The receptors derive from a man between 18 and 29 years old who received the YFV17D yellow fever vaccine. The CDR3 runs from the conserved cysteine through the conserved F or W. The D gene is left open where the match is weak. Not all rows give a size; the values are once, few, many and, for expanded clones, a class.

TRBJ1-2,TRBV5-4,-,-,CASSSETGYGYTF,TGTGCCAGCAGCTCCGAGACAGGCTATGGCTACACCTTC
TRBJ2-5,TRBV6-1,TRBD1,many,CASSRTGENQETQYF,TGTGCCAGCAGTCGTACAGGGGAAAACCAAGAGACCCAGTACTTC
TRBJ2-7,TRBV14,-,many,CASSQGWGSSEQYF,TGTGCCAGCAGCCAAGGTTGGGGGTCTTCCGAGCAGTACTTC
TRBJ1-4,TRBV7-2,-,-,CASSLRSGLNEKLFF,TGTGCCAGCAGCTTAAGGAGTGGACTTAATGAAAAACTGTTTTTT
TRBJ2-3,TRBV5-1,-,-,CASSVDFGGYSSTDTQYF,TGCGCCAGCAGCGTAGACTTCGGGGGCTACTCTAGCACAGATACGCAGTATTTT
TRBJ2-7,TRBV12-3/TRBV12-4,TRBD1,-,CASSPGQTKSTYEQYF,TGTGCCAGCAGCCCGGGACAGACTAAGAGCACCTACGAGCAGTACTTC
TRBJ2-2,TRBV5-1,-,many,CASSLAVQGKRTGELFF,TGCGCCAGCAGCTTGGCCGTTCAGGGGAAAAGAACCGGGGAGCTGTTTTTT
TRBJ1-6,TRBV5-5,-,few,CASSRDRKDSPLHF,TGTGCCAGCAGCAGAGACAGGAAGGATTCACCCCTCCACTTT
TRBJ1-1,TRBV7-9,-,few,CASSLVRLNTEAFF,TGTGCCAGCAGCTTAGTTCGGCTGAACACTGAAGCTTTCTTT
TRBJ2-3,TRBV7-9,-,-,CASTPGDTQYF,TGTGCCAGCACCCCCGGGGATACGCAGTATTTT
TRBJ2-7,TRBV25-1,-,many,CASSPGTGSGYEQYF,TGTGCCAGCAGTCCCGGCACGGGGTCCGGGTACGAGCAGTACTTC
TRBJ1-4,TRBV18,TRBD1,-,CASSPPDRANEKLFF,TGTGCCAGCTCACCACCGGACAGGGCTAATGAAAAACTGTTTTTT
TRBJ2-5,TRBV9,-,-,CASSAETVGVLVETQYF,TGTGCCAGCAGCGCAGAAACGGTGGGGGTGCTAGTGGAGACCCAGTACTTC
TRBJ1-1,TRBV6-6,-,many,CASGKGPETEAFF,TGTGCCAGCGGGAAGGGTCCGGAGACTGAAGCTTTCTTT
TRBJ1-4,TRBV5-1,TRBD1,many,CASGQGDSEKLFF,TGCGCCAGCGGACAGGGGGACAGTGAAAAACTGTTTTTT
TRBJ1-6,TRBV29-1,-,few,CSVGTGANSPLHF,TGCAGCGTTGGAACGGGGGCGAATTCACCCCTCCACTTT
TRBJ1-2,TRBV6-2/TRBV6-3,TRBD1,few,CASSYSIDRADLFYGYTF,TGTGCCAGCAGTTACTCTATCGACAGGGCCGACCTGTTTTATGGCTACACCTTC
TRBJ2-5,TRBV7-9,TRBD1,-,CASSLHQTGEETQYF,TGTGCCAGCAGCTTACACCAGACAGGGGAAGAGACCCAGTACTTC
TRBJ1-6,TRBV12-3/TRBV12-4,-,many,CASSFVPGSHPDSPLHF,TGTGCCAGCAGTTTTGTCCCCGGGTCCCACCCAGATTCACCCCTCCACTTT
TRBJ1-2,TRBV2,-,-,CASSPEVEGYTF,TGTGCCAGCAGTCCCGAGGTGGAGGGCTACACCTTC
TRBJ2-1,TRBV18,TRBD2,many,CASSPTSGGIRSYNEQFF,TGTGCCAGCTCACCGACTAGCGGGGGGATCCGATCCTACAATGAGCAGTTCTTC
TRBJ2-7,TRBV12-3/TRBV12-4,TRBD1,-,CASSLEQGGAYEQYF,TGTGCCAGCAGTTTAGAACAGGGGGGCGCCTACGAGCAGTACTTC
TRBJ1-1,TRBV20-1,-,-,CSARGVTEAFF,TGCAGTGCTAGAGGGGTCACTGAAGCTTTCTTT
TRBJ1-1,TRBV5-4,-,-,CASSLAEGGNTEAFF,TGTGCCAGCAGCTTGGCAGAGGGGGGGAACACTGAAGCTTTCTTT
TRBJ1-5,TRBV19,-,-,CASTASREAPQHF,TGTGCCAGTACCGCCTCGCGGGAGGCGCCCCAGCATTTT
TRBJ2-2,TRBV7-7,TRBD1,few,CASSRDRGPGELFF,TGTGCCAGCAGCCGGGACAGGGGGCCCGGGGAGCTGTTTTTT
TRBJ1-4,TRBV12-3/TRBV12-4,-,few,CASRGHQATNEKLFF,TGTGCCAGCAGGGGACACCAAGCAACTAATGAAAAACTGTTTTTT
TRBJ1-1,TRBV4-1,-,-,CASSLVDWNTEAFF,TGCGCCAGCAGCCTCGTCGATTGGAACACTGAAGCTTTCTTT
TRBJ1-2,TRBV20-1,-,-,CSATPDSPNYGYTF,TGCAGTGCTACCCCGGACAGTCCGAACTATGGCTACACCTTC
TRBJ1-1,TRBV7-2,-,-,CASSPYGGNTEAFF,TGTGCCAGCAGCCCTTACGGGGGTAACACTGAAGCTTTCTTT
TRBJ2-3,TRBV11-2,TRBD2,few,CASSGYGTSGGTDTQYF,TGTGCCAGCAGCGGTTACGGGACTAGCGGGGGCACAGATACGCAGTATTTT
TRBJ1-5,TRBV4-2,-,few,CASSQTGTDSNQPQHF,TGTGCCAGCAGCCAAACCGGGACGGATAGCAATCAGCCCCAGCATTTT
TRBJ1-1,TRBV20-1,-,few,CSVPGPWTEAFF,TGCAGTGTTCCGGGACCTTGGACTGAAGCTTTCTTT
TRBJ2-5,TRBV5-1,-,-,CASSTGLQRETQYF,TGCGCCAGCAGCACGGGACTCCAGAGGGAGACCCAGTACTTC
TRBJ1-5,TRBV6-2/TRBV6-3,-,few,CASSYRGTTLSNQPQHF,TGTGCCAGCAGTTACCGTGGGACAACCCTTAGCAATCAGCCCCAGCATTTT
TRBJ2-1,TRBV7-9,-,-,CASSSDGYNEQFF,TGTGCCAGCAGCAGTGACGGTTACAATGAGCAGTTCTTC
TRBJ2-3,TRBV5-4,TRBD1,few,CASSTGQGVADTQYF,TGTGCCAGCAGCACGGGACAGGGGGTGGCAGATACGCAGTATTTT
TRBJ1-6,TRBV7-3,-,few,CASSETATAPLHF,TGTGCCAGCAGCGAGACAGCAACCGCACCCCTCCACTTT
TRBJ2-1,TRBV14,-,-,CASSQMPGGRRNEQFF,TGTGCCAGCAGCCAAATGCCTGGGGGCCGGAGGAATGAGCAGTTCTTC
TRBJ1-1,TRBV4-3,-,-,CASSREVGDTEAFF,TGCGCCAGCAGCCGAGAGGTCGGGGACACTGAAGCTTTCTTT
TRBJ2-3,TRBV7-9,-,many,CASSLMNTQYF,TGTGCCAGCAGCCTAATGAATACGCAGTATTTT
TRBJ1-1,TRBV5-1,-,-,CASSPNSGTEAFF,TGCGCCAGCAGCCCCAATTCGGGCACTGAAGCTTTCTTT
TRBJ1-6,TRBV12-3/TRBV12-4,-,-,CATRKWSSYNSPLHF,TGTGCCACCAGGAAATGGAGCTCCTATAATTCACCCCTCCACTTT
TRBJ2-3,TRBV11-2,TRBD2,many,CASGLAGDRNTQYF,TGTGCCAGCGGGCTAGCGGGAGACCGAAATACGCAGTATTTT
TRBJ2-7,TRBV5-4,TRBD1,-,CASTSLSDRGYEQYF,TGTGCCAGCACTTCTCTCTCGGACAGGGGGTACGAGCAGTACTTC
TRBJ2-1,TRBV7-2,TRBD2,-,CASSPKSGRYNEQFF,TGTGCCAGCAGCCCAAAAAGCGGGAGGTACAATGAGCAGTTCTTC
TRBJ2-5,TRBV6-1,-,-,CASLYRIRVEETQYF,TGTGCCAGCCTTTATCGTATTAGGGTTGAAGAGACCCAGTACTTC
TRBJ2-2,TRBV5-1,-,-,CASSSPSAGRNTGELFF,TGCGCCAGCAGCTCGCCCTCCGCCGGGCGAAACACCGGGGAGCTGTTTTTT
TRBJ1-5,TRBV6-1,TRBD1,few,CASTIAGTGGDRQPQHF,TGTGCCAGCACCATAGCCGGGACAGGGGGCGATCGTCAGCCCCAGCATTTT
TRBJ2-1,TRBV7-6,-,-,CASSLVGTTPGNEQFF,TGTGCCAGCAGCTTAGTAGGGACAACCCCTGGGAATGAGCAGTTCTTC